The 17 T cell receptor beta chains in this list originate from one sample, sequenced in a study of beta chain features in type 1 diabetes. cDNA synthesis used the whole RNA isolate, giving expressed TCRB sequences. Only in-frame clones appear in the TCRdb table, and some are missing; sequencing was by immunoSEQ multiplex PCR. The data show about 360,000 clones, roughly 13% seen once. The sample consisted of naive CD4+ T cells from blood. The receptors stem from a man aged 18 to 30 in good health.

The sample holds a few counts of this clone. The chain has TRBV5-6 and TRBJ1-6; no definite D call. Looked up from germline, CDR1 is SGHDT and CDR2 is YYEEEE. This CDR3 has 13 amino acids. V dropped 3 bases and J dropped 8 bases, with 9 bases sitting between them. The CDR3 protein is CASSSLLDSPLHF. The CDR3 DNA reads as TGTGCCAGCAGCTCCCTACTGGATTCACCCCTCCACTTT.

The chain uses TRBV28 and TRBJ2-7; TRBD1 matches 7 bases. Germline CDR1 MDHEN, CDR2 SYDVKM. The CDR3 is 12 residues long. Unmatched junction bases numbered 3, after V lost 8 bases and J lost 2 bases. CDR3 residues: CASWGQTYEQYF. CDR3 in DNA: TGTGCCAGCTGGGGACAGACCTACGAGCAGTACTTC.

V is TRBV11-2 and J is TRBJ2-5; tentatively, D is TRBD1 (6 bases). Germline assignment: CDR1 SGHAT and CDR2 FQNNGV. The CDR3 is 13 residues long. Between the trimmed V and J ends, which lost 5 bases and 2 bases, there was a span of 9 bases. The CDR3 sequence: CASSKGQQETQYF. As DNA, the CDR3 is TGTGCCAGCAGCAAAGGACAGCAAGAGACCCAGTACTTC.

The rearrangement joins TRBV25-1 to TRBJ2-3; TRBD2 agrees at 9 bases. V lost 5 bases and J lost 8; bases outside the gene matches: 5. The CDR3 is 13 amino acids. Germline CDR1 reads MGHDK; CDR2 reads SYGVNS. In DNA, the CDR3 is TGTGCCAGCAGTTCTAGCGGGATTGGTACGCAGTATTTT. It translates to CASSSSGIGTQYF.

The chain joins TRBV19 to TRBJ1-5, with D possibly matching TRBD1 (5 bases). CDR3 size: 17 residues. Per germline, CDR1 LNHDA and CDR2 SQIVND (reference sequence). The V end was cut by 2 bases, the J end by 1 base, with 15 bases between. As DNA, the CDR3 is TGTGCCAGTAGTATAATAGGCGGCGGGGGAAGCAATCAGCCCCAGCATTTT. Its protein is CASSIIGGGGSNQPQHF.

This clone was counted only a few times. In DNA, the CDR3 is TGTGCCAGCAGCCCGGCCGCGGGAGGGCCTTACGAGCAGTACTTC. Translating it yields CASSPAAGGPYEQYF. The V call is TRBV5-6, the J call TRBJ2-7, with 9 bases fitting TRBD2. The germline gives CDR1 SGHDT, CDR2 YYEEEE. V gave up 4 bases and J gave up 4 bases; unmatched junction bases: 9. This CDR3 has 15 residues.

This clone has more than one count but fewer than ten. The genes are TRBV28 and TRBJ2-1; TRBD1 matches 8 bases. The germline gives CDR1 MDHEN, CDR2 SYDVKM. The CDR3 has 18 amino acids. With V trimmed by 6 bases and J by 0 bases, 13 bases remained unmatched. CDR3 sequence (DNA): TGTGCCAGCAGGGACAGGGCATCGCTCCTCCCCTCCTACAATGAGCAGTTCTTC. This codes for CASRDRASLLPSYNEQFF.

The V call is TRBV5-1, the J call TRBJ2-3; 7 bases map to TRBD2. Unmatched junction bases numbered 8, after V lost 7 bases and J lost 0 bases. CDR3 length: 15 residues. CDR1 is SGHRS and CDR2 is YFSETQ in the germline V gene. The CDR3: CASQGSGRSTDTQYF. In nucleotides, the CDR3 is TGCGCCAGCCAGGGTAGCGGGCGAAGCACAGATACGCAGTATTTT.

This chain connects TRBV23-1 to TRBJ1-3, with 8 bases lining up with TRBD1. TRBV23-1 is reported as an ORF; its role is uncertain. The V and J ends lost 2 bases and 4 bases, in that order; junction bases with no gene match: 19. This CDR3 is 20 amino acids long. Written as DNA, the CDR3 is TGCGCCAGCAGTCAAATCAAGCGGCCCCAAGACAGGGGAAGAGGAAACACCATATATTTT. Its protein product is CASSQIKRPQDRGRGNTIYF.

This clone was counted between two and nine times. V usage is TRBV28 and J usage is TRBJ1-1; D not certain. Germline V gene sequence: CDR1 MDHEN, CDR2 SYDVKM. The CDR3 has 12 amino acids. The V gene lost 1 base and the J gene lost 6 bases, with 6 bases spanning the gap. The CDR3 coding sequence is TGTGCCAGCAGTTTATCGTCTGCTGAAGCTTTCTTT. Amino acid sequence: CASSLSSAEAFF.

The chain is built from TRBV7-2 and TRBJ2-5; maybe TRBD2 (5 bases). Judging by the DNA end, TRBJ2-7 fits better; the J call may be wrong. The germline V gene encodes CDR1 SGHTA and CDR2 FQGNSA. The CDR3 loop spans 11 amino acids. The CDR3 reads CASGSRYEQYF. CDR3 DNA sequence: TGTGCCAGCGGGAGTCGGTACGAGCAGTACTTC.

The V call is TRBV18, the J call TRBJ1-2; D is undetermined. Germline V lookup: CDR1 KGHSH, CDR2 LQKENI. The CDR3 contains 14 residues. Deletions cut 4 bases from V and 2 bases from J, with 11 bases between. CDR3 nucleotide sequence: TGTGCCAGCTCACAGACGACTAAAAACTATGGCTACACCTTC. Translation: CASSQTTKNYGYTF.

This clone was recorded a few times. This chain links TRBV5-1 with TRBJ2-1; maybe TRBD2 (6 bases). The CDR3 is 15 residues long. Germline V gene data show CDR1 as SGHRS and CDR2 as YFSETQ. V lost 3 bases, J lost 0 bases, and 10 bases lay in between. In DNA form, the CDR3 reads TGCGCCAGCAGCTCTTTAGCGGCCTCCTACAATGAGCAGTTCTTC. As protein: CASSSLAASYNEQFF.

The chain is built from TRBV29-1 and TRBJ1-2, with TRBD1 matching 8 bases. CDR1 and CDR2 from the germline V gene are SQVTM and ANQGSEA. This CDR3 comprises 12 residues. Trimming at V came to 6 bases and at J to 8 bases, leaving 8 bases not matched to a gene. CDR3: CSVKGQGEGYTF. The CDR3 DNA reads TGCAGCGTAAAAGGACAGGGAGAAGGCTACACCTTC.

This clone was counted a few times. The genes are TRBV7-9 and TRBJ2-7; 12 bases line up with TRBD2. The CDR3 extends over 16 amino acids. J was trimmed by 4 bases and V by 5 bases; bases with no gene match: 9. In germline, CDR1 is SEHNR, CDR2 FQNEAQ (reference sequence). DNA for the CDR3: TGTGCCAGCAGCCCACGACTAGCGGGAGTGACATACGAGCAGTACTTC. As protein: CASSPRLAGVTYEQYF. Full variable domain (outside the CDR3, taken from reference TRBV7-9 and TRBJ2-7): DTGVSQNPRHKITKRGQNVTFRCDPISEHNRLYWYRQTLGQGPEFLTYFQNEAQLEKSRLLSDRFSAERPKGSFSTLEIQRTEQGDSAMYLCASSPRLAGVTYEQYFGPGTRLTVT.

In its sample, this clone was seen a few times. The chain uses TRBV11-1 and TRBJ1-2; D remains ambiguous. The CDR3 runs to 16 residues. CDR1 and CDR2 (germline): SGHAT, FQDESV (reference sequence). V lost 1 base, J lost 6 bases, and 18 bases lay in between. The CDR3 sequence is CASSLDRWQTINGYTF. The CDR3, as DNA: TGTGCCAGCAGCTTAGATCGTTGGCAGACTATTAATGGCTACACCTTC.

This chain joins TRBV2 and TRBJ1-1, with no clear D. V was trimmed by 2 bases and J by 3 bases, leaving 10 bases between them. Germline CDR1 is SNHLY and CDR2 is FYNNEI. The CDR3 has 14 amino acids. The CDR3 is CASSETGWDTEAFF. The CDR3, as DNA: TGTGCCAGCAGTGAAACGGGTTGGGACACTGAAGCTTTCTTT. Combining the CDR3 with reference TRBV2 and TRBJ1-1 gives the whole variable domain EPEVTQTPSHQVTQMGQEVILRCVPISNHLYFYWYRQILGQKVEFLVSFYNNEISEKSEIFDDQFSVERPDGSNFTLKIRSTKLEDSAMYFCASSETGWDTEAFFGQGTRLTVV.